The text below deals with one T cell receptor (beta chain). The target antigen is unknown. CDR3 length: 15 amino acids. With V trimmed by 4 bases and J by 0 bases, 5 bases remained unmatched. Germline V gene data show CDR1 as ENHRY and CDR2 as SYGVKD. A J-beta primer mix and a sample-barcoded 5' primer were used in a second PCR of about 6 to 12 cycles. TCRdb fed the 5' RACE reads into MiXCR, producing one record per CDR3 protein. The sample records hundreds of thousands of distinct CDR3 sequences, 45% to 50% being singletons. The data were obtained in a study of blood T cells in healthy people across ages. General study findings and limits: Versus aged donors, long-lived donors had higher diversity and more naive CD4+ cells. CMV status of donors was not determined, possibly confounding expanded clonotype changes.

This receptor was obtained from a woman aged 60 to 75 in good health. Sequencing was performed on blood. The chain combines TRBV10-3 with TRBJ1-1, with 7 bases lining up with TRBD1. The CDR3 reads CAISGADRMNTEAFF. As DNA, the CDR3 is TGTGCCATCAGTGGGGCGGACAGGATGAACACTGAAGCTTTCTTT.